This T cell receptor (beta chain) comes out of a study of type 1 and type 2 diabetes patients listed by TCRdb under 2016. In the study overall: Recruited in China, the cohort was made up of 8 or 9 type 1 diabetes patients, four type 2 diabetes patients and six nondiabetic controls. Across the study, CD4+ and CD8+ T cells were positively selected from PBMCs by means of CD4 or CD8 MicroBeads on MACS columns. Altogether, around 19,000,000 paired-end reads were produced across the whole study. The study used high-throughput sequencing to profile TCRbeta repertoires and compare individuals with type 1 diabetes, type 2 diabetes and no diabetes. For the type 1 diabetes patients, the type 2 diabetes patients acted as a disease comparison group. V gene usage was similar between 20-cycle and 25-cycle amplification, suggesting similar primer efficiencies and random PCR bias. The TCRbeta libraries underwent paired-end sequencing on Illumina HiSeq 2000 or MiSeq instruments. The research as a whole found: Study groups were not matched for age and gender, which possibly biased interpretation. Few highly-expanded CD4+ clones, median one, were found in type 2 diabetes patients, accounting for a median approximately 4% of reads. Highly correlated V and J gene usage patterns were observed for type 2 diabetes and control samples, with an average of around 0.97 between samples. Only a limited number of T2D and control samples were sequenced, so some T1D-only HECs might also appear in more T2D or control samples. In both CD4+ and CD8+ T cells, type 2 diabetes repertoires were highly diverse, with diversity significantly greater than that of type 1 diabetes repertoires.

Standard classification criteria for type 1 or type 2 diabetes were met by all diabetic patients, and glucose and C-peptide were assessed by WHO-recommended methods. Donors with other autoimmune diseases or infections within the previous four weeks were excluded from participation. From each participant, around 10 milliliters of peripheral blood were collected. PBMCs were isolated with LymphoPrep density separation. About this clonotype: The clone's antigen remains unknown. Base qualities are not provided; no much larger clone lies one nucleotide away.

Sequencer: Illumina MiSeq. Genomic DNA from sorted T cell subsets served as template for TCRbeta CDR3 amplification. Multiplex PCR with 30 forward and 13 reverse primers amplified the TCRbeta CDR3 region. AMPure XP beads were used to purify the PCR products, after which a second approximately 25-cycle PCR added indices and adaptors. Before sequencing, the libraries were purified from gel with the QIAquick Gel Extraction Kit. Turning to the authors' computational methods: Paired-end reads were merged using FLASH and were aligned with IgBLAST to IMGT V, D and J germline references. Reads with less than 70% alignment identity to germline references were removed, leaving roughly 12,000,000 reads across the study. CDR3 boundaries, reading frame and productivity were assigned according to IMGT definitions. A highly-expanded clone was defined as any clone making up 1% or more of reads, and normalized Shannon entropy served as the measure of diversity. Group differences in Shannon entropy were tested with unpaired two-tailed t-tests. The public reads were reanalyzed by TCRdb: fastp trimming at Q25, MiXCR alignment, in-frame beta chains only. CDR3 protein duplicates are merged, each entry listing the most common genes and DNA. V and J calls and clone size were set by TCRdb, not the authors. The sample profile shows approximately 260,000 distinct CDR3 sequences; around 47% of them were found once. About an eighth of the sample belongs to the ten largest clones.

The source of this sequence is a man between 18 and 29 years old with type 2 diabetes. The specimen sequenced was peripheral blood mononuclear cells (PBMCs).

The sequence in DNA is TGTGCCAGTAGGCCCAACCTAGCGGGGGGCGGTGAGCAGTTCTTC. It codes for CASRPNLAGGGEQFF. The sequence joins TRBV19 to TRBJ2-1, with 11 bases aligning to TRBD2. The CDR3 starts with the cysteine, ends with the phenylalanine, and has 15 residues. Only the CDR3 DNA is retained, 45 bases long and in frame from the first base. From the germline V gene (reference sequence), CDR1 is LNHDA and CDR2 is SQIVND. For this chain, trimming is 6 bases at the V end and 9 bases at the J end, and the number of junction bases without a gene match is 10.